Each of the 2 T cell receptor beta chains below was sequenced from the same sample in a study of T cells in localized non-small cell lung cancer. Using immunoSEQ multiplex PCR, the repertoire was profiled, and TCRdb retains in-frame clones only, with some absent. This repertoire shows 26,000 or so clones, about nine tenths found once; its top ten account for 11% to 15%. This specimen was peripheral blood, taken before any cancer treatment. All receptors come from a female donor over 55 with stage II squamous cell lung carcinoma.

Concerning this clone: Other DNA sequences within the sample encode an identical CDR3. V is TRBV5-5 and J is TRBJ1-1, with D uncertain. The CDR3 totals 13 residues. V was trimmed by 2 bases and J by 1 base, leaving 6 bases between them. The V gene's germline CDR1 is SGHKS and CDR2 YYEKEE (reference sequence). The CDR3 DNA is TGTGCCAGCAGCTTAATACAGAACACTGAAGCTTTCTTT. Its translation is CASSLIQNTEAFF.

The V and J genes are TRBV6-4 and TRBJ1-5; D perhaps matches TRBD1 (5 bases). Trimming stripped 8 bases from V and 3 bases from J, with 17 bases between. This CDR3 comprises 15 residues. From germline, CDR1 is MRHNA and CDR2 SNTAGT. In nucleotides, the CDR3 is TGTGCCAGCCACTTCCAGGGCAGGGTCAATCAGCCCCAGCATTTT. As protein: CASHFQGRVNQPQHF.